The clone carrying this T cell receptor (beta chain) was picked up many times. TCRdb analysed the RT-PCR reads with MiXCR anew, one entry per CDR3 protein. The table records 650,000 to 800,000 distinct CDR3 sequences, 13% to 15% of them present only once. The length of the CDR3 is 13 residues. Trimming removed 1 base at V and 6 bases at J, with 10 bases between. Germline CDR1 DFQATT, CDR2 SNEGSKA (reference sequence). The origin of this receptor is a female donor in good health, serving as a healthy control. Sequenced material: memory CD4+ T cells from blood. The chain carries TRBV20-1 and TRBJ2-1, with D unresolved. The CDR3 DNA reads TGCAGTGCTAGAGCGGAGACGAGCAATGAGCAGTTCTTC. Amino acid sequence: CSARAETSNEQFF.